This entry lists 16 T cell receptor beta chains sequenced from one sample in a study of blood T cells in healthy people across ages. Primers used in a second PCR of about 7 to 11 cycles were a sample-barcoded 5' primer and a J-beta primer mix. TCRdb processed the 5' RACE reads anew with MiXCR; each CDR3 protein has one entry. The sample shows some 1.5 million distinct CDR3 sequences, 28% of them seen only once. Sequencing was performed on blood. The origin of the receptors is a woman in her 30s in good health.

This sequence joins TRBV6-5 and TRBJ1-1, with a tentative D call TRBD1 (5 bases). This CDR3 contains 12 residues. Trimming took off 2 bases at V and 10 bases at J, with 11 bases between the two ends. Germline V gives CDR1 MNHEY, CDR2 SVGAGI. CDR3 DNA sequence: TGTGCCAGCAGTTACGAAGCAGGGAGAGCTTTCTTT. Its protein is CASSYEAGRAFF.

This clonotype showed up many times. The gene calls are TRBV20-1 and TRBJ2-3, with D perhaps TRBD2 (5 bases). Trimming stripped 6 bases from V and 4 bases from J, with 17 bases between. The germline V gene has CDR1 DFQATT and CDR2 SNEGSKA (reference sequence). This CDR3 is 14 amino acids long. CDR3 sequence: CSAPGPPGADTQYF. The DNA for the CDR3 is TGCAGTGCCCCCGGGCCCCCCGGGGCAGATACGCAGTATTTT.

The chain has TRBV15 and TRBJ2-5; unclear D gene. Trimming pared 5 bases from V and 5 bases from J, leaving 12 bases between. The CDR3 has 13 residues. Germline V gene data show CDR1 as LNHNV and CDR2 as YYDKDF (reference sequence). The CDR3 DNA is TGTGCCACCAGCGTTTACGTGGGGGAGACCCAGTACTTC. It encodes CATSVYVGETQYF.

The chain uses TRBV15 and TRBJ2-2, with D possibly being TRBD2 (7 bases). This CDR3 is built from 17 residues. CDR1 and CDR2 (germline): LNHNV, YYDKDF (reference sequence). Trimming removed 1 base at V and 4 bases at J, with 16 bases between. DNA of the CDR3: TGTGCCACCAGCAGAGCAGGGCGGGGGCAAGGCACCGGGGAGCTGTTTTTT. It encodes CATSRAGRGQGTGELFF.

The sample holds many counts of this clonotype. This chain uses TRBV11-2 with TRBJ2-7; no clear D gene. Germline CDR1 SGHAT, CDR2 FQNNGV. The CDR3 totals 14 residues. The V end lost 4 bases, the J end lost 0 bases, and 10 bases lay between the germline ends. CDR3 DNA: TGTGCCAGCAGCTCGGCATTTAGCTCCTACGAGCAGTACTTC. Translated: CASSSAFSSYEQYF. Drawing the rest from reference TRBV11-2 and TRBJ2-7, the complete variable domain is EAGVAQSPRYKIIEKRQSVAFWCNPISGHATLYWYQQILGQGPKLLIQFQNNGVVDDSQLPKDRFSAERLKGVDSTLKIQPAKLEDSAVYLCASSSAFSSYEQYFGPGTRLTVT.

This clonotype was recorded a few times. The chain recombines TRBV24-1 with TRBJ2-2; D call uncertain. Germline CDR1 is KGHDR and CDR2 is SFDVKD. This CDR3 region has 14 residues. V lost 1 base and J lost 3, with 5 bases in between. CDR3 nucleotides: TGTGCCACCAGTGATTTAAAAGACACCGGGGAGCTGTTTTTT. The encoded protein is CATSDLKDTGELFF.

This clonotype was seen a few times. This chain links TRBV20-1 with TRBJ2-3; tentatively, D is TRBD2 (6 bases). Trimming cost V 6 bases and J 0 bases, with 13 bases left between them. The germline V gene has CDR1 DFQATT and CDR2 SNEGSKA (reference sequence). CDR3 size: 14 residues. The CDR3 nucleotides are TGCAGTGCCCTGGCGGGGTCTAGCACAGATACGCAGTATTTT. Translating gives CSALAGSSTDTQYF.

The CDR3, as DNA: TGTGCCAGCAGCCCGACTTTTTCTCGCACAGATACGCAGTATTTT. As protein: CASSPTFSRTDTQYF. The chain employs TRBV9 and TRBJ2-3, with unresolved D. This CDR3 has 15 residues. Germline lookup yields CDR1 SGDLS and CDR2 YYNGEE. With 4 bases removed from V and 1 base from J, the gap between germline ends came to 13 bases.

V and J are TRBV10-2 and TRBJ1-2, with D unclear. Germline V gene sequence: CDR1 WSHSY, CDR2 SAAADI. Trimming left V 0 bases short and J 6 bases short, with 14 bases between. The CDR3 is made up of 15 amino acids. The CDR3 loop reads CASSESHERRHGYTF. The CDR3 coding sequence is TGCGCCAGCAGTGAGTCACACGAGCGGCGCCATGGCTACACCTTC.

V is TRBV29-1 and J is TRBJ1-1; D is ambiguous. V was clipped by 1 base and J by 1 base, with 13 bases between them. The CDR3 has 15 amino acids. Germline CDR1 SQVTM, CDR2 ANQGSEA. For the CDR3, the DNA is TGCAGCGTTGAAGGCCGGGCGAGGGAGAACACTGAAGCTTTCTTT. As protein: CSVEGRARENTEAFF.

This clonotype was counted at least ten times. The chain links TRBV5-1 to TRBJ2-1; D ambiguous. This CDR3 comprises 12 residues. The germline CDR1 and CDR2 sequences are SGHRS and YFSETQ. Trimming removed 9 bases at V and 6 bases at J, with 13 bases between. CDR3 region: CATSLLGNEQFF. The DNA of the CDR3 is TGCGCCACCTCCCTCCTAGGCAATGAGCAGTTCTTC.

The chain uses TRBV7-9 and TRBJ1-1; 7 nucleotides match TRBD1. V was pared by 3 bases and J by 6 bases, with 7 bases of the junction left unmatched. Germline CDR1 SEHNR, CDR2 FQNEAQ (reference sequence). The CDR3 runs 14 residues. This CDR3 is CASSFRQGGAEAFF. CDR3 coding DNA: TGTGCCAGCAGCTTCCGGCAGGGGGGCGCTGAAGCTTTCTTT.

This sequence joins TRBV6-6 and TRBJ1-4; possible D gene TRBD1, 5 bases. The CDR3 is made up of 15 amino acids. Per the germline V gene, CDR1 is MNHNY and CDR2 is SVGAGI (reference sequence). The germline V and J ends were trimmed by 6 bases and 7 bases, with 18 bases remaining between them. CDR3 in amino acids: CASSSLKGKAEKLFF. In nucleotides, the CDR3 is TGTGCCAGCAGCTCCCTCAAGGGGAAAGCTGAAAAACTGTTTTTT.

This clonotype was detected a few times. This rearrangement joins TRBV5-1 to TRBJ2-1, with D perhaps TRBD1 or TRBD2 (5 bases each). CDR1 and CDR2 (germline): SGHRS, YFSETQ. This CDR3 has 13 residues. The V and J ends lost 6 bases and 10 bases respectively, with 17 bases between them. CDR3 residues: CASNSGRVNEQFF. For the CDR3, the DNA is TGCGCCAGCAATTCGGGACGGGTCAACGAGCAGTTCTTC.

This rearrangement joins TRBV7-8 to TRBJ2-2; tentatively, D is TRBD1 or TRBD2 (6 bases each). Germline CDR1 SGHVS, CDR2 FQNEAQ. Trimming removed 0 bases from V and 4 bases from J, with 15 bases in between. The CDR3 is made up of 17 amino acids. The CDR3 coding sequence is TGTGCCAGCAGCTTAGCCATTGGGGGGCGCGGCACCGGGGAGCTGTTTTTT. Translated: CASSLAIGGRGTGELFF.

The CDR3 is CASSAQRGRAKTGQYF. In DNA form, the CDR3 reads TGTGCCAGCAGCGCCCAGCGGGGTCGAGCTAAAACGGGGCAGTACTTC. This rearrangement joins TRBV7-8 to TRBJ2-7, with 7 bases that match TRBD2. CDR3 length equals 16 residues. The germline V gene has CDR1 SGHVS and CDR2 FQNEAQ. Germline trimming cut 5 bases from V and 9 bases from J; bases unmatched to any gene: 19. Looking up the rest from reference TRBV7-8 and TRBJ2-7 gives the full variable domain: GAGVSQSPRYKVAKRGQDVALRCDPISGHVSLFWYQQALGQGPEFLTYFQNEAQLDKSGLPSDRFFAERPEGSVSTLKIQRTQQEDSAVYLCASSAQRGRAKTGQYFGPGTRLTVT.